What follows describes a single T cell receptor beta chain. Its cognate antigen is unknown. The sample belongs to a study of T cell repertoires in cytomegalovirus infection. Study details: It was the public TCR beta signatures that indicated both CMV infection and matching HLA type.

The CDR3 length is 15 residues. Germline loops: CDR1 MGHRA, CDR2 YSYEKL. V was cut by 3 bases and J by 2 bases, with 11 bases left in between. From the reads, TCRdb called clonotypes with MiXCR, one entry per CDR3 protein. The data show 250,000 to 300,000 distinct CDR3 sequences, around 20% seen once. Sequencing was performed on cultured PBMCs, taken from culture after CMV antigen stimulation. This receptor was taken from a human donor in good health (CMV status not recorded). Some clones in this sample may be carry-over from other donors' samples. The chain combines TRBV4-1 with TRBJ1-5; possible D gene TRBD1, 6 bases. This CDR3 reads CASSQTTGRNQPQHF. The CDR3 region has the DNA TGCGCCAGCAGCCAGACGACAGGCCGCAATCAGCCCCAGCATTTT.